These 8 T cell receptor beta chains came from one sample sequenced in a study of blood T cell repertoires in COVID-19. Produced via immunoSEQ multiplex PCR; TCRdb's table is partial and in-frame only. This sample has 150,000 to 190,000 clones, with 80% to 90% found just once. Sequencing input: peripheral blood. All receptors come from a woman aged 55 to 70 with COVID-19, enrolled during active disease.

V is TRBV10-3 and J is TRBJ2-3, with D possibly matching TRBD1 (7 bases). Per germline, CDR1 ENHRY and CDR2 SYGVKD. V lost 4 bases to trimming and J lost 0 bases, with 11 bases between them. This CDR3 comprises 15 residues. The CDR3: CAISGAGQSTDTQYF. DNA for the CDR3: TGTGCCATCAGTGGGGCGGGACAGAGCACAGATACGCAGTATTTT.

This chain uses TRBV3-1 (or the pseudogene TRBV3-2) with TRBJ1-5; the D gene is possibly TRBD1 (6 bases). Germline loops: CDR1 LGHDT, CDR2 YNNKEL (reference sequence). V was pared by 5 bases and J by 1 base, with 21 bases between. This CDR3 has 18 residues. The CDR3 DNA follows: TGTGCCAGCAGCGTTGGTACAGGGTTATTTGTAAGCAATCAGCCCCAGCATTTT. It yields the protein CASSVGTGLFVSNQPQHF.

This rearrangement joins TRBV27 to TRBJ2-7, with D possibly TRBD1 on 5 matching bases. The CDR3 has 14 residues. V lost 4 bases to trimming and J lost 4 bases, with 14 bases between them. The germline V gene encodes CDR1 MNHEY and CDR2 SMNVEV (reference sequence). The DNA of the CDR3 is TGTGCCAGCAGTTCGAAGGGGTTGGGGTACGAGCAGTACTTC. Encoded protein: CASSSKGLGYEQYF.

The gene calls are TRBV7-9 and TRBJ2-2, with D possibly matching TRBD1 (7 bases). The germline CDR1 and CDR2 sequences are SEHNR and FQNEAQ (reference sequence). With 4 bases removed from V and 5 bases from J, the gap between germline ends came to 17 bases. This CDR3 region has 16 residues. In DNA form, the CDR3 reads TGTGCCAGCAGCTCGACAGGGACTGGCTTGACCGGGGAGCTGTTTTTT. This gives the protein CASSSTGTGLTGELFF. Based on the CDR3 plus reference TRBV7-9 and TRBJ2-2, the full variable domain is DTGVSQNPRHKITKRGQNVTFRCDPISEHNRLYWYRQTLGQGPEFLTYFQNEAQLEKSRLLSDRFSAERPKGSFSTLEIQRTEQGDSAMYLCASSSTGTGLTGELFFGEGSRLTVL.

The chain has TRBV19 and TRBJ1-1, with no clear D. The V and J ends lost 5 bases and 0 bases respectively, with 16 bases between them. This CDR3 is 16 amino acids long. The V gene's germline CDR1 is LNHDA and CDR2 SQIVND (reference sequence). CDR3 loop: CASSRGMSRMNTEAFF. In DNA, the CDR3 is TGTGCCAGTAGTCGCGGGATGAGTCGCATGAACACTGAAGCTTTCTTT.

J is TRBJ2-1 and V is TRBV18; D unclear. Trimming took 2 bases from V and 7 from J, leaving 6 bases between them. The CDR3 extends over 12 amino acids. Germline CDR1 and CDR2: KGHSH and LQKENI. CDR3 in DNA: TGTGCCAGCTCACCAAACACGAATGAGCAGTTCTTC. This encodes CASSPNTNEQFF.

The gene calls are TRBV9 and TRBJ1-5, with D unresolved. The length of the CDR3 is 14 residues. From germline, CDR1 is SGDLS and CDR2 YYNGEE. V was cut by 0 bases and J by 0 bases, with 4 bases left in between. The CDR3 is CASSVGHSNQPQHF. Written as DNA, the CDR3 is TGTGCCAGCAGCGTAGGACATAGCAATCAGCCCCAGCATTTT. Drawing the rest from reference TRBV9 and TRBJ1-5, the complete variable domain is DSGVTQTPKHLITATGQRVTLRCSPRSGDLSVYWYQQSLDQGLQFLIQYYNGEERAKGNILERFSAQQFPDLHSELNLSSLELGDSALYFCASSVGHSNQPQHFGDGTRLSIL.

The chain combines TRBV5-1 with TRBJ1-2; D is ambiguous. Trimming stripped 0 bases from V and 0 bases from J, with 9 bases between. This CDR3 is built from 15 residues. The germline CDR1 and CDR2 sequences are SGHRS and YFSETQ. As DNA, the CDR3 is TGCGCCAGCAGCTTGGCCGGGGTAGCTAACTATGGCTACACCTTC. Amino acids: CASSLAGVANYGYTF.